Shown below are 5 T cell receptor beta chains from a single sample sequenced in a study of siplizumab effects on memory and regulatory T cells. Profiled with immunoSEQ multiplex PCR; TCRdb holds only in-frame clones, not every one. The table has around 45,000 clones, about 90% seen once. Input material: naive CD8+ T cells sorted from blood. The receptors were sampled from a human donor in good health.

The chain links TRBV27 to TRBJ1-1; D remains unclear. The CDR3 contains 13 residues. Trimming pared 5 bases from V and 1 base from J, leaving 8 bases between. CDR1 MNHEY and CDR2 SMNVEV come from the germline V gene (reference sequence). The CDR3 is CASSLTRNTEAFF. DNA for the CDR3: TGTGCCAGCAGTCTAACACGGAACACTGAAGCTTTCTTT.

The V call is TRBV7-9, the J call TRBJ2-1, with 7 bases identical to TRBD2. This CDR3 has 16 residues. CDR1 is SEHNR, CDR2 FQNEAQ, per germline (reference sequence). The trim removed 1 base at V and 3 bases at J, leaving 6 bases unmatched. The CDR3 region is CASSLVSSGVYNEQFF. The CDR3 region has the DNA TGTGCCAGCAGCTTAGTCTCTAGCGGAGTCTACAATGAGCAGTTCTTC.

The chain is built from TRBV27 and TRBJ1-1, with D unresolved. The V end lost 1 base, the J end lost 6 bases, and 12 bases lay between the germline ends. Germline-derived CDR1 and CDR2 are MNHEY and SMNVEV (reference sequence). The CDR3 has 14 residues. The DNA of the CDR3 is TGTGCCAGCAGTTTATATGTGGGAACCCCTGAAGCTTTCTTT. This translates into CASSLYVGTPEAFF.

This rearrangement joins TRBV7-9 to TRBJ2-7; D not certain. The CDR3 is 12 amino acids. Trimming removed 5 bases at V and 3 bases at J, with 8 bases between. Per the germline V gene, CDR1 is SEHNR and CDR2 is FQNEAQ (reference sequence). The CDR3 nucleotides are TGTGCCAGCAGCCCCGAGAACTACGAGCAGTACTTC. Amino acid sequence: CASSPENYEQYF.

V usage is TRBV4-1 and J usage is TRBJ2-3; D might be TRBD1 (6 bases). The V gene lost 4 bases and the J gene lost 4 bases, with 15 bases spanning the gap. There are 15 residues in the CDR3. Germline CDR1 and CDR2: MGHRA and YSYEKL. The CDR3 bases are TGCGCCAGCAGCCTGACAGAGGGGGTTGCAGATACGCAGTATTTT. Translation gives CASSLTEGVADTQYF.